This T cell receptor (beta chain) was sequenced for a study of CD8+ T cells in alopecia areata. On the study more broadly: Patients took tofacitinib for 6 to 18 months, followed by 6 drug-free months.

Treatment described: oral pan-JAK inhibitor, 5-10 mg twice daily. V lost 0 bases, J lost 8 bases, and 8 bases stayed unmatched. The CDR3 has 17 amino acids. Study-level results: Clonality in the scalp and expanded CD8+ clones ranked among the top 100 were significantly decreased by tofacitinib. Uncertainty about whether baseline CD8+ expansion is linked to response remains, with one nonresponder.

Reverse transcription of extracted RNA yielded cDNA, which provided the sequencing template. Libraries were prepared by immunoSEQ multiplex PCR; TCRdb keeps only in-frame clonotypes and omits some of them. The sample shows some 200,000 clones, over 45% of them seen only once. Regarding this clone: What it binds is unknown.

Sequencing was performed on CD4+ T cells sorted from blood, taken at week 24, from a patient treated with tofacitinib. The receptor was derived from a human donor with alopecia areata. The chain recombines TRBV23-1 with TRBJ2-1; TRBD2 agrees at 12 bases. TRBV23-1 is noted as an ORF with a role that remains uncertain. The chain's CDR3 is CASSQSGRLAGADEQFF. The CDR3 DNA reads TGCGCCAGCAGTCAATCGGGTAGACTAGCGGGAGCGGATGAGCAGTTCTTC.